This T cell receptor (beta chain) was recovered during a study of T cell repertoires in aging, cancer and after chemotherapy. The CDR3 loop spans 14 amino acids. The V and J ends lost 4 bases and 5 bases respectively, with 13 bases between them. Germline CDR1 and CDR2: LNHDA and SQIVND (reference sequence). Notes on the study in general: These repertoire data do not allow conclusions about immunological memory after chemotherapy. Median generation probability rose over the chemotherapy interval in each cancer cohort, suggesting rebound thymic output.

In its sample, this clonotype is medium-sized. Its antigen is undetermined. Rearranged V-D-J TRB sequences were amplified with a mixed TRB-A/B primer pool. One entry per CDR3 protein, called by TCRdb with MiXCR from the multiplex PCR reads. The profile shows some 680 distinct CDR3 sequences, 20% of them singletons. Peripheral blood genomic DNA, not sorted cells or RNA, was the template. V and J are TRBV19 and TRBJ2-3; D perhaps matches TRBD1 (5 bases). The clonotype was recovered from a human donor with a solid tumor. The specimen was blood. The CDR3: CASSTTLGQDTQYF. Written as DNA, the CDR3 is TGTGCCAGTAGTACGACTCTGGGGCAAGATACGCAGTATTTT.